These 13 T cell receptor beta chains came from one sample sequenced in a study of cytomegalovirus exposure and HLA in healthy donors. Vbeta (60) and Jbeta (13) primers were used in the PCR. Assay: immunoSEQ multiplex PCR; the TCRdb copy retains only in-frame clones and omits some. This sample yields about 130,000 clones, of which around three quarters are seen a single time; more than 3% belongs to the top ten. The sample was PBMCs. These receptors all come from a woman aged 45-59 years in good health and CMV-seronegative.

The gene calls are TRBV27 and TRBJ1-2; D gene ambiguous. V lost 6 bases to trimming and J lost 1 base, with 12 bases between them. Germline-derived CDR1 and CDR2 are MNHEY and SMNVEV (reference sequence). This CDR3 has 14 residues. CDR3 nucleotide sequence: TGTGCCAGCAGAGCGGAAACCGTTAACTATGGCTACACCTTC. Its protein product is CASRAETVNYGYTF.

The genes are TRBV5-6 and TRBJ1-2; 7 bases match TRBD1. The CDR3 spans 12 residues. V lost 5 bases and J lost 9; bases outside the gene matches: 7. Germline V CDR1 and CDR2: SGHDT, YYEEEE. The CDR3 reads CASSSYRGSYTF. CDR3 nucleotide sequence: TGTGCCAGCAGTTCCTACAGGGGTAGCTACACCTTC.

The chain has TRBV27 and TRBJ2-5, with 9 bases that match TRBD2. The V gene end was trimmed by 6 bases and the J gene end by 3 bases; junction bases not matched to a gene: 11. Germline CDR1 reads MNHEY; CDR2 reads SMNVEV (reference sequence). The CDR3 loop spans 16 amino acids. CDR3 residues: CASRTSATSGKETQYF. The CDR3, as DNA: TGTGCCAGCAGGACATCCGCGACTAGCGGAAAAGAGACCCAGTACTTC.

This chain links TRBV6-5 with TRBJ1-1; 8 bases line up with TRBD1. V trimming: 7 bases; J trimming: 6 bases; junction bases outside the gene matches: 10. Germline V gene sequence: CDR1 MNHEY, CDR2 SVGAGI. This CDR3 comprises 14 residues. The chain's CDR3 is CASTRQGLPAEAFF. DNA of the CDR3: TGTGCCAGCACGAGACAGGGGCTGCCGGCTGAAGCTTTCTTT.

This rearrangement joins TRBV5-1 to TRBJ2-5, with TRBD2 matching over 10 bases. This CDR3 is 14 amino acids long. V lost 4 bases, J lost 2 bases, and 2 bases stayed unmatched. Germline V gives CDR1 SGHRS, CDR2 YFSETQ. The CDR3 sequence: CASSRTSGQETQYF. The CDR3 DNA follows: TGCGCCAGCAGCCGGACTAGCGGACAAGAGACCCAGTACTTC. The full variable domain, completed using reference TRBV5-1 and TRBJ2-5, is KAGVTQTPRYLIKTRGQQVTLSCSPISGHRSVSWYQQTPGQGLQFLFEYFSETQRNKGNFPGRFSGRQFSNSRSEMNVSTLELGDSALYLCASSRTSGQETQYFGPGTRLLVL.

This chain joins TRBV7-2 and TRBJ2-3; 7 positions match TRBD1. Germline V lookup: CDR1 SGHTA, CDR2 FQGNSA. With 4 bases clipped from V and 7 bases from J, the junction kept 8 bases outside the gene matches. This CDR3 is 14 amino acids long. The CDR3 DNA sequence: TGTGCCAGCAGCTCCATAACAGGGGCAAATACGCAGTATTTT. Protein: CASSSITGANTQYF.

The chain recombines TRBV28 with TRBJ2-1, with D unclear. The CDR3 sequence is 13 residues long. The V gene lost 5 bases and the J gene lost 4 bases, with 9 bases spanning the gap. Germline V lookup: CDR1 MDHEN, CDR2 SYDVKM. CDR3 region: CASSPPSYNEQFF. CDR3 bases: TGTGCCAGCAGTCCCCCGAGTTACAATGAGCAGTTCTTC.

The chain couples TRBV7-2 to TRBJ2-1, with unresolved D. Germline V CDR1 and CDR2: SGHTA, FQGNSA. V was shortened by 2 bases and J by 1 base, with 6 bases between the two germline ends. CDR3 length: 14 amino acids. CDR3: CASSLTGSYNEQFF. DNA for the CDR3: TGTGCCAGCAGCTTAACCGGGTCCTACAATGAGCAGTTCTTC.

The table lists this clone with a count of one. This chain connects TRBV5-4 to TRBJ2-7; possible D gene TRBD2, 5 bases. Trimming removed 1 base at V and 4 bases at J, with 18 bases between. This CDR3 is 16 amino acids long. CDR1 is SGHNT, CDR2 YYREEE, per germline (reference sequence). This chain's CDR3 is CASSLKSGVVGYEQYF. For the CDR3, the DNA is TGTGCCAGCAGCTTGAAGAGCGGAGTGGTAGGTTACGAGCAGTACTTC.

The genes are TRBV5-6 and TRBJ2-7; 9 bases fit TRBD1. CDR3 length equals 13 residues. V dropped 5 bases and J dropped 5; count of bases not matched to a gene: 5. CDR1 SGHDT and CDR2 YYEEEE come from the germline V gene. The CDR3: CASRPGQGHEQYF. The CDR3 bases are TGTGCCAGCAGACCGGGACAGGGCCACGAGCAGTACTTC.

The chain couples TRBV6-6 to TRBJ2-3, with a possible D match to TRBD2 (5 bases). The CDR3 has 16 amino acids. Trimming removed 2 bases from V and 4 bases from J, with 16 bases in between. Germline V lookup: CDR1 MNHNY, CDR2 SVGAGI (reference sequence). The CDR3 region is CASSYAGVEVADTQYF. The CDR3 DNA follows: TGTGCCAGCAGTTACGCCGGTGTGGAGGTCGCAGATACGCAGTATTTT.

The chain carries TRBV19 and TRBJ2-7; 11 bases are shared with TRBD2. The V gene end was trimmed by 5 bases and the J gene end by 7 bases; junction bases not matched to a gene: 13. This CDR3 is 16 amino acids long. Germline-derived CDR1 and CDR2 are LNHDA and SQIVND (reference sequence). The DNA of the CDR3 is TGTGCCAGTAGTTCCGGGACTAGCGGAGGACCGAGAGAGCAGTACTTC. The encoded protein is CASSSGTSGGPREQYF.

This clone was recorded a few times. The rearrangement uses TRBV7-2 and TRBJ2-5; D call uncertain. The J call is in doubt because the DNA end fits TRBJ2-7 better. CDR3 size: 15 residues. Germline V gives CDR1 SGHTA, CDR2 FQGNSA. The CDR3 nucleotides read TGTGCCAGCAGCCCCCCAGGTGCCCGCTCCTACGAGCAGTACTTC. Translating it yields CASSPPGARSYEQYF.